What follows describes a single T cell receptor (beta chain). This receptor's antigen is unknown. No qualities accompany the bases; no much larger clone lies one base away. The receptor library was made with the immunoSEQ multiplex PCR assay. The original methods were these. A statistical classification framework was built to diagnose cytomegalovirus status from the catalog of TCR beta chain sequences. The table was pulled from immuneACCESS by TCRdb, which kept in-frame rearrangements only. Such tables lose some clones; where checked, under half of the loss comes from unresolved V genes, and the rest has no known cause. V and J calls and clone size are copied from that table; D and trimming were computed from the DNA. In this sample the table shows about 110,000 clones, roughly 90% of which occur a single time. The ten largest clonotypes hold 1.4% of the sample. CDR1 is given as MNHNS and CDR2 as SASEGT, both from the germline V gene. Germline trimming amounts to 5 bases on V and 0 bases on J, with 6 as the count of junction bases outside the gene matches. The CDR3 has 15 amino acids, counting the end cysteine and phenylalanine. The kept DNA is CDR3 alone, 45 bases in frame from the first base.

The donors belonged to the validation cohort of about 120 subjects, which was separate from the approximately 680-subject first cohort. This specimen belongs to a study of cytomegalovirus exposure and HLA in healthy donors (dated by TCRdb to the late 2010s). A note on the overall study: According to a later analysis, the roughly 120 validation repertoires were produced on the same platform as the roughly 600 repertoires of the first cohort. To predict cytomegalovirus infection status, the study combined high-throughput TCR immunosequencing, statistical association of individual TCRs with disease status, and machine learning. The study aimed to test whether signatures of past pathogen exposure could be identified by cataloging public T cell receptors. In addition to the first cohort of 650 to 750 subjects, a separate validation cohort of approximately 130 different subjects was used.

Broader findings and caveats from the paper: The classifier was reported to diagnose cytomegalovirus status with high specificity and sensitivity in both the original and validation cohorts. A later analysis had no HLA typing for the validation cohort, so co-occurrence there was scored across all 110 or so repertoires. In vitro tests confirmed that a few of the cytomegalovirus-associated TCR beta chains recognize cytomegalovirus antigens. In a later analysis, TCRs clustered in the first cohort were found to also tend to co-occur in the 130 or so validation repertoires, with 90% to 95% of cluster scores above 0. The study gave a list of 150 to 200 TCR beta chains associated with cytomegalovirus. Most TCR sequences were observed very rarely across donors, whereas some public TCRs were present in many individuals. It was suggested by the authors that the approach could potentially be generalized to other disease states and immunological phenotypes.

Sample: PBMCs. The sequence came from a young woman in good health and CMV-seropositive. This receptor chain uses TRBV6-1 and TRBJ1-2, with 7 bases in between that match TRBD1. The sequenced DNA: TGTGCCAGCAGTAGAGGGACAGCTGCTAACTATGGCTACACCTTC. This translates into CASSRGTAANYGYTF.